Each of the 28 T cell receptor beta chains below was sequenced from the same sample in a study of blood T cells in healthy people across ages. The use of a sample-barcoded 5' primer and a J-beta primer mix characterized a second PCR of about 7 to 12 cycles. One entry per CDR3 protein, called by TCRdb with MiXCR from the 5' RACE reads. This table has about 650,000 distinct CDR3 sequences, approximately 30% appearing once. Sequenced sample: blood. These TCRs come from a woman of 80 years or more in good health.

The chain combines TRBV19 with TRBJ1-1; TRBD1 is a possible D gene (6 bases). V was cut by 10 bases and J by 1 base, with 16 bases left in between. CDR1 is LNHDA, CDR2 SQIVND, per germline (reference sequence). The CDR3 covers 14 residues. CDR3: CATRDQGWNTEAFF. The CDR3 bases are TGTGCCACTAGGGATCAGGGGTGGAACACTGAAGCTTTCTTT. The complete variable domain, with remaining parts taken from reference TRBV19 and TRBJ1-1, reads DGGITQSPKYLFRKEGQNVTLSCEQNLNHDAMYWYRQDPGQGLRLIYYSQIVNDFQKGDIAEGYSVSREKKESFPLTVTSAQKNPTAFYLCATRDQGWNTEAFFGQGTRLTVV.

As concerns this clonotype: A much larger clone lies one base from this, so it may be a read error. The chain links TRBV7-8 to TRBJ2-1; D might be TRBD1 (5 bases). Judging by the DNA end, TRBJ2-7 fits better; the J call may be wrong. This CDR3 has 18 amino acids. Germline V lookup: CDR1 SGHVS, CDR2 FQNEAQ. CDR3 in DNA: TGTGCCAGCAGTCTAGGGGTTGGCGCAGGGCCACTCTACAATGAGCAGTACTTC. Protein: CASSLGVGAGPLYNEQYF.

This clonotype was counted many times. The gene calls are TRBV29-1 and TRBJ1-1, with a weak D call TRBD1 (5 bases). The V end lost 5 bases, the J end lost 4 bases, and 14 bases lay between the germline ends. CDR1 is SQVTM and CDR2 is ANQGSEA in the germline V gene. The CDR3 totals 13 residues. CDR3 protein: CSVRREVGTEAFF. DNA of the CDR3: TGCAGCGTTCGCAGGGAGGTCGGCACTGAAGCTTTCTTT.

The table lists this clonotype with many counts. The chain is built from TRBV6-2 or TRBV6-3 and TRBJ1-1; 11 bases line up with TRBD1. The CDR3 is made up of 14 amino acids. The germline CDR1 and CDR2 sequences are MNHEY and SVGEGT. J was trimmed by 7 bases and V by 6 bases; bases with no gene match: 7. The CDR3 DNA reads TGTGCCAGCAGATCGGGAGGGACAGGGGGTGAAGCTTTCTTT. Its translation is CASRSGGTGGEAFF.

Notes on this clonotype: An end of the junction does not agree with germline; a read error may underlie this. V is TRBV12-3 or TRBV12-4 and J is TRBJ2-3; 12 nucleotides match TRBD2. CDR3 length equals 15 residues. In DNA form, the CDR3 reads TGTGCCAGCAGTAAACTAGCGGGGGGCACAGATACGGAGTATTTT. Translating it yields CASSKLAGGTDTEYF.

This clonotype was seen a handful of times. The chain uses TRBV5-1 and TRBJ1-1; maybe TRBD1 (6 bases). Germline V lookup: CDR1 SGHRS, CDR2 YFSETQ. This CDR3 is 12 amino acids long. Trimming cost V 3 bases and J 12 bases, with 15 bases left between them. The CDR3 coding sequence is TGCGCCAGCAGCTCGGAGGGGGGCACGACTTTCTTT. Translation: CASSSEGGTTFF.

The DNA of the CDR3 is TGTGCCAGCAGTGGACAGGGGGAACAGACCCAGTACTTC. This gives the protein CASSGQGEQTQYF. This chain joins TRBV27 and TRBJ2-5, with TRBD1 matching over 10 bases. Trimming removed 5 bases from V and 6 bases from J; junction bases left unmatched: 3. In germline, CDR1 is MNHEY, CDR2 SMNVEV (reference sequence). The CDR3 totals 13 residues.

In DNA form, the CDR3 reads TGCAGTGCTAGGCCCTTAACTAGCGGGGCTTTCTACGAGCAGTACTTC. Amino acids: CSARPLTSGAFYEQYF. The V gene is TRBV20-1, the J gene TRBJ2-7; 10 positions match TRBD2. The CDR3 has 16 amino acids. V was clipped by 3 bases and J by 3 bases; unmatched bases: 11. CDR1 and CDR2 (germline): DFQATT, SNEGSKA (reference sequence).

This chain connects TRBV7-2 to TRBJ2-1; 8 bases are a match to TRBD1. V was clipped by 0 bases and J by 7 bases; unmatched bases: 5. In germline, CDR1 is SGHTA, CDR2 FQGNSA. This CDR3 comprises 15 residues. CDR3 region: CASSLAATGVNEQFF. CDR3 DNA sequence: TGTGCCAGCAGCTTAGCCGCGACAGGGGTGAATGAGCAGTTCTTC.

J is TRBJ2-7 and V is TRBV29-1; TRBD1 is a possible D gene (6 bases). This CDR3 has 12 residues. The V gene's germline CDR1 is SQVTM and CDR2 ANQGSEA. The V gene lost 1 base and the J gene lost 2 bases, with 6 bases spanning the gap. The CDR3, as DNA: TGCAGCGTTGAAGGACAGGCCTACGAGCAGTACTTC. This codes for CSVEGQAYEQYF.

The CDR3 reads CASSLVRDPSETQYF. The DNA of the CDR3 is TGTGCCAGCAGCTTAGTCCGGGACCCCTCGGAGACCCAGTACTTC. The chain couples TRBV7-2 to TRBJ2-5; D is perhaps TRBD1 or TRBD2 (5 bases each). Trimming removed 1 base at V and 5 bases at J, with 14 bases between. This CDR3 region has 15 residues. Germline V gene sequence: CDR1 SGHTA, CDR2 FQGNSA.

J is TRBJ1-6 and V is TRBV7-2; no clear D. Trimming left V 1 base short and J 10 bases short, with 8 bases between. From germline, CDR1 is SGHTA and CDR2 FQGNSA. The length of the CDR3 is 13 residues. CDR3 nucleotides: TGTGCCAGCAGCTTAGGGGCTGGGTCACCCCTCCACTTT. Protein product: CASSLGAGSPLHF.

The chain employs TRBV4-1 and TRBJ1-6; TRBD1 matches at 7 bases. The germline V gene encodes CDR1 MGHRA and CDR2 YSYEKL. Unmatched junction bases numbered 12, after V lost 4 bases and J lost 0 bases. The CDR3 totals 19 residues. CDR3 nucleotides: TGCGCCAGCAGCCGGCGGGACAGCTCTAGGAGCTCCTATAATTCACCCCTCCACTTT. Its protein is CASSRRDSSRSSYNSPLHF.

V gene TRBV30 combines with J gene TRBJ1-4, with D maybe TRBD1 (5 bases). The germline V and J ends were trimmed by 2 bases and 7 bases, with 14 bases remaining between them. The CDR3 sequence is 14 residues long. The V gene's germline CDR1 is GTSNPN and CDR2 SVGIG (reference sequence). Written as DNA, the CDR3 is TGTGCCTGGAGTTTTGACAGCAGAATTGAAAAACTGTTTTTT. Translation: CAWSFDSRIEKLFF.

In its sample, this clonotype was seen many times. The genes are TRBV7-9 and TRBJ2-3; tentatively, D is TRBD2 (6 bases). Germline V gene data show CDR1 as SEHNR and CDR2 as FQNEAQ (reference sequence). This CDR3 has 14 amino acids. V lost 5 bases, J lost 6 bases, and 15 bases lay in between. CDR3 bases: TGTGCCAGCAGCGGGGGGAGCGGTTGGGATACGCAGTATTTT. Its translation is CASSGGSGWDTQYF.

This clonotype was counted many times. The genes are TRBV3-1 and TRBJ2-1; the D is unclear. With 2 bases removed from V and 9 bases from J, the gap between germline ends came to 11 bases. This CDR3 contains 13 residues. The germline gives CDR1 LGHDT, CDR2 YNNKEL (reference sequence). CDR3 in DNA: TGTGCCAGCAGCCAAATAGGCTCGACTGAGCAGTTCTTC. It translates to CASSQIGSTEQFF.

This clonotype was counted many times. The chain links TRBV7-2 to TRBJ2-7; 9 bases fit TRBD2. CDR3 length: 14 residues. Per germline, CDR1 SGHTA and CDR2 FQGNSA. V lost 3 bases and J lost 1; bases outside the gene matches: 1. The CDR3 reads CASSFGLASYEQYF. In DNA form, the CDR3 reads TGTGCCAGCAGCTTCGGACTAGCGTCCTACGAGCAGTACTTC.

The chain combines TRBV29-1 with TRBJ1-3; a possible D gene is TRBD1 (5 bases). The germline gives CDR1 SQVTM, CDR2 ANQGSEA. This CDR3 contains 15 residues. The V and J ends lost 3 bases and 1 base respectively, with 13 bases between them. The CDR3 nucleotides are TGCAGCGTTGAGGACCCCAGGGAGTCTGGAAACACCATATATTTT. The encoded protein is CSVEDPRESGNTIYF.

As regards this clonotype: Germline is not matched at one junction end, which may reflect a read error. This chain links TRBV6-6 with TRBJ2-6; no reliable D call. This CDR3 has 15 amino acids. In germline, CDR1 is MNHNY, CDR2 SVGAGI (reference sequence). The CDR3, as DNA: TGTGGCAGCAGTTACTCAGGCTCTGGGGCCAACGTCCTGACTTTC. This sequence encodes CGSSYSGSGANVLTF.

This clonotype occurred many times. The CDR3 DNA is TGTGCCAGCAGTCTGGATTACTCGGGCACTGAAGCTTTCTTT. Protein: CASSLDYSGTEAFF. This rearrangement joins TRBV12-3 or TRBV12-4 to TRBJ1-1; D is uncertain. V was clipped by 5 bases and J by 4 bases, with 14 bases between them. The CDR3 has 14 amino acids.

This clonotype is a singleton in its sample. With a much larger clone just one base away, this may be a read error. DNA for the CDR3: TGCGCCAGCAGCCATGGGCAGGAGGCACGGAATCAGCCCCAGCATTTT. Its translation is CASSHGQEARNQPQHF. This chain joins TRBV4-1 and TRBJ1-5; the D is unclear. Trimming took off 3 bases at V and 4 bases at J, with 16 bases between the two ends. In germline, CDR1 is MGHRA, CDR2 YSYEKL. The CDR3 totals 16 residues.

This chain joins TRBV5-1 and TRBJ1-1, with no clear D. The germline gives CDR1 SGHRS, CDR2 YFSETQ. This CDR3 comprises 15 residues. V was pared by 0 bases and J by 0 bases, with 9 bases between. The CDR3 reads CASSLGLLMNTEAFF. The CDR3 DNA follows: TGCGCCAGCAGCTTGGGCCTGCTCATGAACACTGAAGCTTTCTTT.

In its sample, this clonotype was seen many times. The chain has TRBV5-1 and TRBJ2-7; 8 bases align to TRBD1. CDR1 and CDR2 (germline): SGHRS, YFSETQ. The trim removed 4 bases at V and 5 bases at J, leaving 8 bases unmatched. CDR3 length equals 14 residues. Here the CDR3 reads CASSRSGGVNEQYF. The CDR3 region has the DNA TGCGCCAGCAGCCGATCAGGGGGCGTCAACGAGCAGTACTTC.

This clonotype has just a few counts. One base away lies a much larger clone, so this may be a sequencing read error. J is TRBJ2-4 and V is TRBV20-1; 9 bases map to TRBD1. The end of the DNA fits TRBJ2-7 better, so the J call may be wrong. CDR1 is DFQATT, CDR2 SNEGSKA, per germline (reference sequence). The CDR3 extends over 14 amino acids. The CDR3 bases are TGCAGTGCTAGAGCGGGACAGGGAAGTGGCGAGCAGTACTTC. Its protein product is CSARAGQGSGEQYF.

The chain has TRBV7-2 and TRBJ2-3, with TRBD2 identical over 8 bases. This CDR3 spans 15 amino acids. The germline V gene encodes CDR1 SGHTA and CDR2 FQGNSA. The trim removed 5 bases at V and 6 bases at J, leaving 10 bases unmatched. CDR3 amino acids: CASSRGGARRDTQYF. Written as DNA, the CDR3 is TGTGCCAGCAGCCGGGGGGGAGCCCGCAGGGATACGCAGTATTTT.

This clonotype has a count of ten or more. This rearrangement joins TRBV4-3 to TRBJ2-1; 13 nucleotides agree with TRBD2. The germline gives CDR1 LGHNA, CDR2 YSLEER. The CDR3 covers 16 residues. Germline trimming cut 1 base from V and 6 bases from J; bases unmatched to any gene: 3. This CDR3 reads CASSQGRLAGGNEQFF. The DNA for the CDR3 is TGCGCCAGCAGCCAAGGAAGACTAGCGGGGGGCAATGAGCAGTTCTTC.

This clonotype was observed many times. This chain links TRBV3-1 with TRBJ2-7; 8 nucleotides agree with TRBD1. The ends lost 1 base at V and 0 bases at J; junction bases unmatched: 2. The CDR3 runs 15 residues. CDR1 and CDR2 (germline): LGHDT, YNNKEL (reference sequence). The DNA of the CDR3 is TGTGCCAGCAGCCAAGGGACAGGGCGCTCCTACGAGCAGTACTTC. Translating it yields CASSQGTGRSYEQYF.

V is TRBV6-2 or TRBV6-3 and J is TRBJ2-5; 10 nucleotides align to TRBD1. CDR1 is MNHEY and CDR2 is SVGEGT in the germline V gene. The CDR3 contains 14 residues. Trimming removed 5 bases from V and 2 bases from J; junction bases left unmatched: 2. The CDR3 protein is CASSGTGEQETQYF. The CDR3 DNA follows: TGTGCCAGCAGTGGGACAGGGGAGCAAGAGACCCAGTACTTC.